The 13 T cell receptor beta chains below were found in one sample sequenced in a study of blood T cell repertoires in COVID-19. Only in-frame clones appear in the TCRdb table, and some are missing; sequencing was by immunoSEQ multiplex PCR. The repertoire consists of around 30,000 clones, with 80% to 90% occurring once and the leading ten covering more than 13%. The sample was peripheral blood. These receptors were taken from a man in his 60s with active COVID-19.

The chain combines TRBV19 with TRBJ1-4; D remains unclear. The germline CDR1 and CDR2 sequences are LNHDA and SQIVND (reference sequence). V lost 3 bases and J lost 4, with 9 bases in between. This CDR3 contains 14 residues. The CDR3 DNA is TGTGCCAGTAGTATGCGGCAGAATAATGAAAAACTGTTTTTT. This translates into CASSMRQNNEKLFF.

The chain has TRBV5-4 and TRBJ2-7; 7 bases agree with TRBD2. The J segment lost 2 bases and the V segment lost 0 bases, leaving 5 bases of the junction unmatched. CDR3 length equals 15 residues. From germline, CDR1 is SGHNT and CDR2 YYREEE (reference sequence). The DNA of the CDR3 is TGTGCCAGCAGCTTGGAGGCGGGAGACCCCTACGAGCAGTACTTC. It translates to CASSLEAGDPYEQYF.

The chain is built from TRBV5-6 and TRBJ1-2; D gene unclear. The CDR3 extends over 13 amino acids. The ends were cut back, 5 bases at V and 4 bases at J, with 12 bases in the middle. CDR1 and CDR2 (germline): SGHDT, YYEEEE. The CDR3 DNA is TGTGCCAGCAGTTCTGGGAGCGTCTATGGCTACACCTTC. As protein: CASSSGSVYGYTF.

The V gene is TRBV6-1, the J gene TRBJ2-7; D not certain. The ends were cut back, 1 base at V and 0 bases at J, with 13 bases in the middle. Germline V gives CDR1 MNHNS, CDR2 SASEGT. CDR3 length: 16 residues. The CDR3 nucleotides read TGTGCCAGCAGTGAAGGGATCGGTTACAGCTCCTACGAGCAGTACTTC. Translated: CASSEGIGYSSYEQYF.

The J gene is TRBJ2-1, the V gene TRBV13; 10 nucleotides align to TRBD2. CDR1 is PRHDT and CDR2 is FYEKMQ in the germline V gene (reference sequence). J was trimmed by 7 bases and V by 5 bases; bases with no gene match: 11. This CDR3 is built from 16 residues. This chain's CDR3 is CASSHGSGRRMNEQFF. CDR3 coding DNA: TGTGCCAGCAGCCACGGTAGCGGGAGGAGGATGAATGAGCAGTTCTTC.

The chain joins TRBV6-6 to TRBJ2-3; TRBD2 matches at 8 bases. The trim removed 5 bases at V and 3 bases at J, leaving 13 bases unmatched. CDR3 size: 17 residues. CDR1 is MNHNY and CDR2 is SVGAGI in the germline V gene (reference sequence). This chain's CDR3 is CASSPGPSGRGTDTQYF. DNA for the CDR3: TGTGCCAGCAGTCCCGGTCCGAGCGGGAGAGGGACAGATACGCAGTATTTT.

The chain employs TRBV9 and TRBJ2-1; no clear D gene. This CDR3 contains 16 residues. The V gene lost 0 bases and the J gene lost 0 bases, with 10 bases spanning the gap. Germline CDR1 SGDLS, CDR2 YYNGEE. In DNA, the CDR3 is TGTGCCAGCAGCGTAGTCTCGCGGAGCTCCTACAATGAGCAGTTCTTC. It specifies CASSVVSRSSYNEQFF.

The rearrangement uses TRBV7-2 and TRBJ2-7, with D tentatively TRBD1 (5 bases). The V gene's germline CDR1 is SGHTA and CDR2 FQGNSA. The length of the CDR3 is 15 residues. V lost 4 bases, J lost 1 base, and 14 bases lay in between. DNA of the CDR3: TGTGCCAGCAGCTCGACCTGGGCAGGGTCCTACGAGCAGTACTTC. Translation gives CASSSTWAGSYEQYF.

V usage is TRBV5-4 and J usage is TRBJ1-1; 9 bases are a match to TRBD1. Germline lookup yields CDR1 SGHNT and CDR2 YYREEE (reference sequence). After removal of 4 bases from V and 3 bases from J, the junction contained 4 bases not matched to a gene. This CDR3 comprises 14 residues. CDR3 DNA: TGTGCCAGCAGCGTCGACAGGGGGTACACTGAAGCTTTCTTT. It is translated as CASSVDRGYTEAFF.

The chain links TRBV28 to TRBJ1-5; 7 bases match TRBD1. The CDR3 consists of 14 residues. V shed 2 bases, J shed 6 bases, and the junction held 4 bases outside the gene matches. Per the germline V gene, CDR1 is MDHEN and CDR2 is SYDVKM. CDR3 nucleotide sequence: TGTGCCAGCAGTTTAAGGCAGGGGGGTCAGCCCCAGCATTTT. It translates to CASSLRQGGQPQHF.

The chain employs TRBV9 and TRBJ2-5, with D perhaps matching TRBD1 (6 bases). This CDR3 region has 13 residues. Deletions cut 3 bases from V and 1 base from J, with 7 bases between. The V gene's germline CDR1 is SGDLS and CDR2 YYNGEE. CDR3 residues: CASSGQVQETQYF. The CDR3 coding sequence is TGTGCCAGCAGCGGACAGGTCCAAGAGACCCAGTACTTC.

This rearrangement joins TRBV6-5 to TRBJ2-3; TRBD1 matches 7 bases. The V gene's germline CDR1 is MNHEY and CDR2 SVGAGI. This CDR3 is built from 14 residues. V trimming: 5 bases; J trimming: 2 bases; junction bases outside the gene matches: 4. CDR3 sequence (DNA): TGTGCCAGCAGTAAACAGGGGAACACAGATACGCAGTATTTT. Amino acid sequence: CASSKQGNTDTQYF.

CDR3 nucleotide sequence: TGTGCCAGCAGCTCCCCGGGACAGGGGCAAATCGGGGAGCTGTTTTTT. Its translation is CASSSPGQGQIGELFF. The rearrangement joins TRBV5-4 to TRBJ2-2; 10 nucleotides line up with TRBD1. The V segment lost 3 bases and the J segment 7 bases; nucleotides outside the gene matches: 9. CDR1 SGHNT and CDR2 YYREEE come from the germline V gene (reference sequence). The CDR3 is 16 amino acids. Full variable domain (remainder filled in from reference TRBV5-4 and TRBJ2-2): ETGVTQSPTHLIKTRGQQVTLRCSSQSGHNTVSWYQQALGQGPQFIFQYYREEENGRGNFPPRFSGLQFPNYSSELNVNALELDDSALYLCASSSPGQGQIGELFFGEGSRLTVL.